This TCR beta chain was retrieved from a study of T cells in Graves' hyperthyroidism and ophthalmopathy. This clonotype was counted a few times. RNA transcripts gave rise to amplified TCR beta CDR3 regions. With the HTBI primer set, the TCR CDR3 went through a first round of RT-PCR. TCRdb analysed the multiplex PCR reads with MiXCR anew, one entry per CDR3 protein. The table has 550,000 to 700,000 distinct CDR3 sequences, around 15% seen once. The CDR3 consists of 16 residues. V was pared by 3 bases and J by 6 bases, with 10 bases of the junction left unmatched. Germline CDR1 is MNHEY and CDR2 is SVGAGI.

This receptor was obtained from a woman between 35 and 50 years old with Graves' ophthalmopathy. Sequenced sample: blood. This chain uses TRBV6-5 with TRBJ2-2, with 7 bases aligning to TRBD1. CDR3 coding DNA: TGTGCCAGCAGTTATCCCCCAGGGGGTTTGTCCGGGGAGCTGTTTTTT. This gives the protein CASSYPPGGLSGELFF.